These 32 T cell receptor beta chains originate from one sample sequenced in a study of post-analysis software for immune sequencing data. Study-wide results and caveats: Roughly five TRBV segments were more frequent in patients than controls; TRBV5-6, TRBV5-1 and TRBV20-1 belonged to this group.

Antigens of these TCRs are unknown. Unique molecular identifiers tagged the TCR beta cDNA libraries. TCRdb re-derived calls from the PCR reads in MiXCR, one entry per CDR3 protein. The sample includes some 500,000 distinct CDR3 sequences, around 40% of them seen just once. Sequencing was carried out using blood. The source of these receptors is a girl aged 10 to 17 with multiple sclerosis.

A remark on this clonotype: One end of the junction fails to match germline, which may point to a read error. This sequence joins TRBV3-1 and TRBJ2-5; 8 bases are a match to TRBD1. The CDR3 has 16 residues. Germline CDR1 LGHDT, CDR2 YNNKEL (reference sequence). The CDR3 region is CVSSHEPGTGAYGQYF. The CDR3 DNA is TGTGTCAGCAGCCATGAACCCGGGACAGGAGCCTACGGGCAGTACTTC.

The J gene is TRBJ2-1, the V gene TRBV24-1; unclear D gene. The CDR3 runs to 16 residues. The ends were cut back, 0 bases at V and 2 bases at J, with 10 bases in the middle. CDR1 KGHDR and CDR2 SFDVKD come from the germline V gene. This CDR3 is CATSDLRAAPYNEQFF. The CDR3 coding sequence is TGTGCCACCAGTGATTTGCGGGCAGCCCCCTACAATGAGCAGTTCTTC.

V usage is TRBV12-3 or TRBV12-4 and J usage is TRBJ2-4, with D perhaps matching TRBD2 (5 bases). Trimming took off 6 bases at V and 0 bases at J, with 9 bases between the two ends. The CDR3 contains 14 residues. CDR3 bases: TGTGCCAGCAGAAGCGGTTTAGCCAAAAACATTCAGTACTTC. Translation gives CASRSGLAKNIQYF.

The rearrangement joins TRBV2 to TRBJ2-4; D uncertain. The CDR3 has 14 amino acids. Germline CDR1 is SNHLY and CDR2 is FYNNEI. Trimming took off 6 bases at V and 0 bases at J, with 9 bases between the two ends. The CDR3: CASRGPLAKNIQYF. CDR3 sequence (DNA): TGTGCCAGCAGGGGCCCACTAGCCAAAAACATTCAGTACTTC.

The rearrangement links TRBV16 to TRBJ1-5, with TRBD1 identical over 10 bases. Germline loops: CDR1 KGHSY, CDR2 FQNENV. The CDR3 extends over 16 amino acids. V lost 4 bases and J lost 5; bases outside the gene matches: 8. CDR3: CASSLPAGQGYQPQHF. DNA of the CDR3: TGTGCCAGCAGCCTGCCGGCGGGACAGGGGTATCAGCCCCAGCATTTT.

The V call is TRBV7-3, the J call TRBJ2-5; D is possibly TRBD2 (6 bases). Per the germline V gene, CDR1 is SGHTA and CDR2 is FQGTGA. The CDR3 loop spans 15 amino acids. Trimming took off 2 bases at V and 5 bases at J, with 15 bases between the two ends. The CDR3 protein is CASSLYPGVGETQYF. In DNA form, the CDR3 reads TGTGCCAGCAGCTTATACCCGGGAGTGGGGGAGACCCAGTACTTC.

Only one count was recorded for this clonotype. The V gene is TRBV19, the J gene TRBJ2-1; 10 nucleotides align to TRBD2. Trimming took 2 bases from V and 5 from J; bases not matched to a gene: 6. The CDR3 extends over 16 amino acids. Germline CDR1 LNHDA, CDR2 SQIVND (reference sequence). CDR3: CASSIRGLAANNEQFF. Here the CDR3 DNA reads TGTGCCAGTAGTATACGAGGACTAGCGGCTAACAATGAGCAGTTCTTC.

This chain connects TRBV28 to TRBJ1-2, with 7 bases identical to TRBD1. Germline assignment: CDR1 MDHEN and CDR2 SYDVKM. The CDR3 spans 14 residues. V was clipped by 5 bases and J by 4 bases; unmatched bases: 7. The DNA of the CDR3 is TGTGCCAGCAGTACACAGGGGTACGGCTATGGCTACACCTTC. Its protein is CASSTQGYGYGYTF.

The chain's CDR3 is CASSLGLGAGDTQYF. The CDR3 DNA reads as TGTGCCAGCAGTTTAGGATTGGGGGCGGGAGATACGCAGTATTTT. The chain recombines TRBV28 with TRBJ2-3; possibly TRBD1 for D (6 bases). CDR1 is MDHEN, CDR2 SYDVKM, per germline. Trimming left V 2 bases short and J 5 bases short, with 14 bases between. This CDR3 is built from 15 residues.

This clonotype was observed a handful of times. The rearrangement uses TRBV15 and TRBJ2-6; D possibly corresponds to TRBD1 (5 bases). The V and J ends lost 1 base and 0 bases respectively, with 10 bases between them. This CDR3 has 17 residues. The V gene's germline CDR1 is LNHNV and CDR2 YYDKDF (reference sequence). The DNA for the CDR3 is TGTGCCACCAGCAGAGGGCAGGGTCCCTCTGGGGCCAACGTCCTGACTTTC. Amino acids: CATSRGQGPSGANVLTF.

V and J are TRBV4-1 and TRBJ1-2; D unclear. Trimming removed 1 base from V and 2 bases from J, with 11 bases in between. The CDR3 is 15 residues long. The germline V gene has CDR1 MGHRA and CDR2 YSYEKL. DNA of the CDR3: TGCGCCAGCAGCCAAGTACCGGCGCGGAACTATGGCTACACCTTC. It is translated as CASSQVPARNYGYTF.

This clonotype occurred a few times. The CDR3 loop reads CASTRTENYGYTF. The DNA for the CDR3 is TGTGCCAGCACCCGGACGGAGAACTATGGCTACACCTTC. The chain couples TRBV5-8 to TRBJ1-2; D unclear. The CDR3 consists of 13 residues. Looked up from germline, CDR1 is SGHTS and CDR2 is YDEGEE. The V and J ends lost 6 bases and 2 bases respectively, with 11 bases between them. Filled out from reference TRBV5-8 and TRBJ1-2, the complete variable domain reads EAGVTQSPTHLIKTRGQQATLRCSPISGHTSVYWYQQALGLGLQFLLWYDEGEERNRGNFPPRFSGRQFPNYSSELNVNALELEDSALYLCASTRTENYGYTFGSGTRLTVV.

This clonotype was counted a few times. The chain links TRBV7-9 to TRBJ2-7; no firm D call. V was cut by 5 bases and J by 2 bases, with 13 bases left in between. The CDR3 contains 14 residues. CDR1 and CDR2 from the germline V gene are SEHNR and FQNEAQ (reference sequence). Written as DNA, the CDR3 is TGTGCCAGCAGCCCGGTTAGCATAGCCTACGAGCAGTACTTC. Translation gives CASSPVSIAYEQYF. Drawing the rest from reference TRBV7-9 and TRBJ2-7, the complete variable domain is DTGVSQNPRHKITKRGQNVTFRCDPISEHNRLYWYRQTLGQGPEFLTYFQNEAQLEKSRLLSDRFSAERPKGSFSTLEIQRTEQGDSAMYLCASSPVSIAYEQYFGPGTRLTVT.

The chain is built from TRBV7-2 and TRBJ2-3; TRBD2 matches 7 bases. The J segment lost 5 bases and the V segment lost 7 bases, leaving 12 bases of the junction unmatched. The CDR3 contains 15 residues. CDR1 is SGHTA and CDR2 is FQGNSA in the germline V gene. CDR3 sequence: CASNFYRTRGDTQYF. CDR3 DNA: TGTGCCAGCAACTTCTATAGGACTAGAGGAGATACGCAGTATTTT. The whole variable domain, remainder taken from reference TRBV7-2 and TRBJ2-3, is GAGVSQSPSNKVTEKGKDVELRCDPISGHTALYWYRQSLGQGLEFLIYFQGNSAPDKSGLPSDRFSAERTGGSVSTLTIQRTQQEDSAVYLCASNFYRTRGDTQYFGPGTRLTVL.

The genes are TRBV20-1 and TRBJ2-1; 13 positions agree with TRBD2. Germline V lookup: CDR1 DFQATT, CDR2 SNEGSKA (reference sequence). This CDR3 is 15 amino acids long. V lost 1 base and J lost 6; bases outside the gene matches: 3. The CDR3 region is CSARVRLAGGNEQFF. The CDR3 nucleotides are TGCAGTGCTAGAGTCCGACTAGCGGGAGGCAATGAGCAGTTCTTC.

This clonotype appeared a few times. V usage is TRBV5-1 and J usage is TRBJ2-1, with 13 bases aligning to TRBD2. The J segment lost 4 bases and the V segment lost 4 bases, leaving 8 bases of the junction unmatched. The germline V gene has CDR1 SGHRS and CDR2 YFSETQ. The CDR3 is 17 residues long. CDR3 protein: CASSQGLAGTRYNEQFF. The CDR3 nucleotides are TGCGCCAGCAGCCAGGGACTAGCGGGAACAAGATACAATGAGCAGTTCTTC. Drawing the rest from reference TRBV5-1 and TRBJ2-1, the complete variable domain is KAGVTQTPRYLIKTRGQQVTLSCSPISGHRSVSWYQQTPGQGLQFLFEYFSETQRNKGNFPGRFSGRQFSNSRSEMNVSTLELGDSALYLCASSQGLAGTRYNEQFFGPGTRLTVL.

This clonotype has just a few counts. The chain is built from TRBV28 and TRBJ2-7; 9 bases line up with TRBD2. Germline V lookup: CDR1 MDHEN, CDR2 SYDVKM. CDR3 length: 14 amino acids. Trimming took 8 bases from V and 1 from J; bases not matched to a gene: 6. DNA of the CDR3: TGTGCCAGCGAAACGGCGGGAGGGTCCTACGAGCAGTACTTC. Translation: CASETAGGSYEQYF.

J is TRBJ1-2 and V is TRBV6-2 or TRBV6-3; 10 bases line up with TRBD1. CDR3 size: 14 residues. After removal of 7 bases from V and 4 bases from J, the junction contained 6 bases not matched to a gene. Germline V gives CDR1 MNHEY, CDR2 SVGEGT. CDR3: CASTDRGAAYGYTF. The CDR3 DNA sequence: TGTGCCAGCACGGACAGGGGGGCCGCCTATGGCTACACCTTC.

DNA of the CDR3: TGCAGTGCTCTAGCGGGAGGATCGGAGACCCAGTACTTC. Translation gives CSALAGGSETQYF. The chain is built from TRBV20-1 and TRBJ2-7; 11 bases agree with TRBD2. Near its end, the DNA agrees better with TRBJ2-5, so the J call may be wrong. The CDR3 contains 13 residues. Germline V gene lookup returns CDR1 DFQATT and CDR2 SNEGSKA (reference sequence).

This clonotype was counted a few times. The genes are TRBV6-5 and TRBJ1-1, with D possibly TRBD1 on 6 matching bases. This CDR3 spans 15 amino acids. Germline V CDR1 and CDR2: MNHEY, SVGAGI. The germline V and J ends were trimmed by 3 bases and 0 bases, with 11 bases remaining between them. For the CDR3, the DNA is TGTGCCAGCAGTTATGGGGGCAACTTGAACACTGAAGCTTTCTTT. It is translated as CASSYGGNLNTEAFF.

A few counts support this clonotype. The chain is built from TRBV7-2 and TRBJ2-7; possibly TRBD1 for D (5 bases). The CDR3 is made up of 17 amino acids. The V end lost 3 bases, the J end lost 3 bases, and 21 bases lay between the germline ends. Germline CDR1 SGHTA, CDR2 FQGNSA. The CDR3 sequence is CASSLQGGLQVIYEQYF. CDR3 bases: TGTGCCAGCAGCTTGCAGGGCGGCCTCCAGGTTATCTACGAGCAGTACTTC.

The rearrangement links TRBV9 to TRBJ2-2, with D hard to call. The CDR3 is made up of 13 amino acids. V lost 2 bases to trimming and J lost 6 bases, with 8 bases between them. From germline, CDR1 is SGDLS and CDR2 YYNGEE. The DNA for the CDR3 is TGTGCCAGCAGCGTGGTGACGGCCGGGGAGCTGTTTTTT. Amino acid sequence: CASSVVTAGELFF.

The J gene is TRBJ2-1, the V gene TRBV29-1; 11 bases match TRBD2. Per germline, CDR1 SQVTM and CDR2 ANQGSEA. With V trimmed by 7 bases and J by 12 bases, 11 bases remained unmatched. The CDR3 runs to 13 residues. The CDR3 coding sequence is TGCAGCGCCCTAGCGGGAGGTAGGGATGGGCAGTTCTTC. Its protein is CSALAGGRDGQFF.

Turning to this clonotype: Germline is not matched at one junction end, which may reflect a read error. In DNA form, the CDR3 reads TGTGCTAGCAGCTTAGTAGGTACGGTGGCCAATGAGCAGTTCTTC. Its protein product is CASSLVGTVANEQFF. The chain links TRBV7-7 to TRBJ2-1, with D hard to call. CDR1 and CDR2 (germline): SSHAT, FNYEAQ (reference sequence). This CDR3 has 15 amino acids.

The CDR3 loop reads CASRSSAGLETQYF. The CDR3 DNA is TGTGCCAGCAGAAGTTCTGCGGGACTGGAGACCCAGTACTTC. The chain links TRBV6-2 or TRBV6-3 to TRBJ2-5, with TRBD2 as a possible D gene (6 bases). V lost 6 bases and J lost 5, with 16 bases in between. The CDR3 contains 14 residues. The germline gives CDR1 MNHEY, CDR2 SVGEGT.

In this sample, this clonotype turned up a few times. The chain has TRBV9 and TRBJ2-7, with D tentatively TRBD2 (7 bases). V lost 4 bases and J lost 2, with 16 bases in between. CDR1 is SGDLS, CDR2 YYNGEE, per germline. There are 15 residues in the CDR3. CDR3 in DNA: TGTGCCAGCAGCCCAGGGGACTACGTTGCCTACGAGCAGTACTTC. This codes for CASSPGDYVAYEQYF.

This chain connects TRBV6-2 or TRBV6-3 to TRBJ2-2; D may be TRBD2 (5 bases). V lost 4 bases to trimming and J lost 4 bases, with 13 bases between them. Germline V gene sequence: CDR1 MNHEY, CDR2 SVGEGT. This CDR3 comprises 15 residues. For the CDR3, the DNA is TGTGCCAGCAGTTCCGACTACCGAGGCACCGGGGAGCTGTTTTTT. Translating it yields CASSSDYRGTGELFF.

The rearrangement links TRBV20-1 to TRBJ2-7, with 7 bases aligning to TRBD2. Trimming removed 5 bases from V and 3 bases from J; junction bases left unmatched: 10. The CDR3 extends over 14 amino acids. CDR1 is DFQATT, CDR2 SNEGSKA, per germline (reference sequence). In DNA, the CDR3 is TGCAGTGCTCCACCTAGCGGAGACTACTACGAGCAGTACTTC. Encoded protein: CSAPPSGDYYEQYF.

This sequence joins TRBV6-1 and TRBJ1-5; 7 positions match TRBD1. The germline gives CDR1 MNHNS, CDR2 SASEGT. J gave up 7 bases and V 4 bases, and 10 bases lay outside the gene matches. This CDR3 has 15 residues. This chain's CDR3 is CASSVFDREGQPQHF. CDR3 nucleotides: TGTGCCAGCAGTGTCTTTGACAGGGAAGGGCAGCCCCAGCATTTT.

The chain carries TRBV7-2 and TRBJ2-3, with D perhaps TRBD1 or TRBD2 (7 bases each). CDR1 and CDR2 from the germline V gene are SGHTA and FQGNSA. The CDR3 contains 15 residues. V shed 5 bases and J shed 6 bases, with 18 bases lying between them. For the CDR3, the DNA is TGTGCCAGCAGCGTGGGACAGACTAGCAGGGATACGCAGTATTTT. Encoded protein: CASSVGQTSRDTQYF. Full variable domain (rest looked up from reference TRBV7-2 and TRBJ2-3): GAGVSQSPSNKVTEKGKDVELRCDPISGHTALYWYRQSLGQGLEFLIYFQGNSAPDKSGLPSDRFSAERTGGSVSTLTIQRTQQEDSAVYLCASSVGQTSRDTQYFGPGTRLTVL.

This sequence joins TRBV5-1 and TRBJ1-2; D uncertain. CDR1 and CDR2 (germline): SGHRS, YFSETQ. V lost 4 bases and J lost 3, with 10 bases in between. This CDR3 is 13 amino acids long. The CDR3 DNA reads as TGCGCCAGCAGCGCGGACGGGGACTATGGCTACACCTTC. Translating it yields CASSADGDYGYTF.

This rearrangement joins TRBV28 to TRBJ2-1; a possible D gene is TRBD2 (6 bases). Trimming cost V 6 bases and J 10 bases, with 19 bases left between them. CDR1 and CDR2 (germline): MDHEN, SYDVKM. This CDR3 is 14 amino acids long. DNA for the CDR3: TGTGCCAGCAGGACCTTGGAGGGCCTGGGAGAGCAGTTCTTC. Translation: CASRTLEGLGEQFF.